Included here is one T cell receptor beta chain sequence, with context. This clonotype was found many times. Which antigen it targets is not known. No clone much larger than this one lies a single base away; base qualities are absent. The listed sequencing device is Illumina HiSeq 2500. First-strand cDNA was synthesized using Superscript III and a set of TRAV- and TRBV-specific primers, so that both TCRalpha and TCRbeta chains were covered. TCRs were amplified for 15 to 20 PCR cycles with Phusion, using a constant-region primer paired with the adapter attached to the V primers. Isolated mRNA was amplified with the MessageAmp II aRNA Amplification Kit, using a roughly 15-hour in vitro transcription at 37°C. The Dynabeads mRNA DIRECT Purification Kit was used to isolate the mRNA for TCR sequencing. Indexed Illumina adapters were added in a second approximately 27-cycle Phusion PCR, and the resulting products were purified with AMPure XP beads. The paper's data handling went like this. Custom Perl scripts were used to pool TCR sequences that encoded the same protein, to remove out-of-frame sequences, and to calculate the abundance of each clonotype. TCR sequences supported by only a single read were excluded from analysis. Among the metrics used to describe the repertoires were Shannon entropy, Gini index, clonality, richness, and the frequency of TCRs shared between repertoires. In-frame beta chains were kept once TCRdb had trimmed the public reads at Q25 with fastp and called clones with MiXCR. Merged by CDR3 protein, the rows form single entries marked with the most common genes and DNA. The authors' filters were not applied to this entry. This sample gives tens of thousands of distinct CDR3 sequences in total; 15% to 20% of them show up just once. Together, the top ten hold approximately 1.5% of the sample.

The sample is drawn from a study of low-dose radiotherapy and immunotherapy resistance in tumors (dated by TCRdb to between 2021 and 2024). Background on the whole study: Cohort 1 received 0.5 Gy per fraction every 2 weeks, with a prescribed total PTV dose of 6.5 Gy. In Cohort 2, 1 Gy per fraction was delivered every two weeks, for a total of 13 Gy over 26 weeks. Nivolumab and ipilimumab were both given intravenously, with nivolumab at a 240 mg flat dose every two weeks and ipilimumab at 1 mg/kg every six weeks. Every two weeks, patients got intravenous cyclophosphamide at 200 mg/m2, given one day ahead of each radiation and immunotherapy administration. Starting on cycle 1 day 1, patients took 300 mg of aspirin by mouth once a day for four cycles. Randomization of trial participants into treatment groups was not performed. Eight patients were included in the translational analysis, namely three from the first dose cohort plus the first five from the second dose cohort.

Read against the paper, the sample's time point label means: after trial treatment. Interpreted using the paper, the treatment or condition label stands for: LDRT plus nivolumab, ipilimumab, low-dose cyclophosphamide and aspirin (RACIN trial). The donors came from RACIN, which was a single-arm phase I dose-escalation trial that paired nivolumab and ipilimumab with aspirin, low-dose cyclophosphamide and low-dose radiotherapy. To be eligible, a patient needed to have an advanced solid tumor that was TIL-negative. From the germline V gene (reference sequence), CDR1 is SGHNT and CDR2 is YYREEE. The CDR3 has 16 amino acids, counting the end cysteine and phenylalanine. Only the CDR3 DNA stays, 48 bases, in frame from base 1. V loses 2 bases, J loses 6 bases, and the germline ends lie 18 bases apart.

The V and J genes are TRBV5-4 and TRBJ2-1; TRBD1 is possibly the D segment (5 matching bases). The starting material was PBMCs, obtained after low-dose radiotherapy plus immunotherapy. The receptor's source is a male donor with prostate cancer. The CDR3: CASSFSSGPSTNEQFF. DNA sequence: TGTGCCAGCAGCTTCAGTTCAGGGCCCAGTACCAATGAGCAGTTCTTC.